This T cell receptor beta chain stems from a study of regulatory T cells in long-lasting Graves disease (dated by TCRdb to 2020 to 2023). Background on the whole study: In the newly diagnosed Graves' disease group, patients had been taking antithyroid drugs for less than 3 months. This study used TCR sequencing and RNA sequencing of peripheral blood to compare persistent Graves' disease patients against newly diagnosed Graves' disease patients. The study took place in China and was registered as a clinical trial. A total of roughly 35 samples underwent TCR sequencing: some 13 from persistent and about 20 from newly diagnosed Graves' disease patients. On the study overall, not on this receptor specifically: TRBV28, TRBJ1-2 and TRBJ2-5 were preferentially used in persistent disease, while TRBV20-1 and TRBJ2-1 were favored in newly diagnosed disease. Because the primary lesion, thyroid tissue, could not be accessed, the study looked at peripheral blood alone. Sequencing and analysis were restricted to the TCR beta chain. Patients with persistent disease shared more public clonotypes (roughly 2,900) than newly diagnosed patients did (966). Persistent Graves' disease patients showed lower TCR Shannon entropy and fewer highly expanded clones than newly diagnosed patients, suggesting clonal expansion. The small sample size was acknowledged by the authors as a limitation that may reduce accuracy.

The time point label, read with the paper, signifies: newly diagnosed GD, antithyroid drugs for less than 3 months. For both TCR sequencing and RNA sequencing, RNA was extracted from PBMCs using TRIzol. The diagnosis of Graves' disease followed American Thyroid Association guidelines. Recruitment of patients was carried out at an endocrinology department in Xi'an, China. Each patient gave roughly 8.4 milliliters of peripheral blood, collected in an EDTA anticoagulant tube. Ficoll Paque Plus density gradient separation was used to isolate PBMCs, and no additional T cell sorting was done. An Agilent 2100 Bioanalyzer and agarose gel were used to check RNA quality, while a NanoDrop 2000 measured RNA concentration. From cysteine to phenylalanine, the CDR3 is 17 amino acids long. Of the read, only the CDR3 DNA is kept; its 51 bases are in frame from base 1. Trimming leaves V shorter by 3 bases and J shorter by 1 base, with the junction holding 9 bases beyond the gene matches. CDR1 and CDR2 (MDHEN, SYDVKM) derive from the germline V gene.

Libraries were constructed by multiplex PCR. The sequencer was an Illumina HiSeq 4000. To build TCR beta libraries, CDR3 regions were amplified by Arm-PCR using iRepertoire HTBI primers. PCR products were gel purified before sequencing. As for the authors' bioinformatics: Gene usage analysis of CDR3 amino acid clonotypes relied on the 55 to 80 TRBV and about 15 TRBJ segments identified across samples. COPE and FqMerger were used to merge filtered high-quality paired reads into contigs. BLAST was used to align contigs to IMGT TRBV, TRBD and TRBJ reference genes, with CDR3 defined following IMGT. Highly expanded clones were defined as clonotypes with a frequency above 0.1%. Shannon entropy was used to measure repertoire diversity, and the Gini coefficient was used to measure V-J evenness. A clonotype found in more than one individual was treated as public. The public reads were quality trimmed at Q25 with fastp and then assembled into clones with MiXCR by TCRdb, keeping productive beta chains. CDR3 protein duplicates are merged, each entry listing the most common genes and DNA. It is TCRdb's table, rather than the study itself, that gives the V and J calls and clone size. The sample table holds about 310,000 distinct CDR3 sequences, of which 15% to 20% were seen once. The ten largest clones add up to about 38% of the sample.

A note on this clonotype: Its cognate antigen has yet to be identified. Base qualities are missing; no much larger clone stands one base away.

This receptor was obtained from a female donor with Graves disease. The sample consisted of peripheral blood mononuclear cells (PBMCs), taken at new diagnosis, from a patient treated with antithyroid drugs. The chain uses TRBV28 and TRBJ1-2, with 9 bases in between that match TRBD1. The CDR3 protein: CASSFHGTGPYNYGYTF. Read as DNA, the sequence is TGTGCCAGCAGTTTCCACGGGACAGGGCCATATAACTATGGCTACACCTTC.